The 17 T cell receptor beta chains below come from one sample, sequenced in a study of CD8 T cells in Susac syndrome. RNA amounts of about 0.45 to 1 ug underwent reverse transcription with random hexamers. In TCRdb, the immunoSEQ multiplex PCR reads were re-called with MiXCR into one record per CDR3 protein. In the table there are 95,000 to 150,000 distinct CDR3 sequences, 85% to 95% of which are singletons. The sequencing input was CD4+ T cells from PBMCs. The receptors shown here come from a human donor in good health.

The rearrangement uses TRBV18 and TRBJ2-1, with D possibly TRBD2 on 6 matching bases. Looked up from germline, CDR1 is KGHSH and CDR2 is LQKENI. The CDR3 runs 11 residues. Trimming took off 5 bases at V and 12 bases at J, with 11 bases between the two ends. The CDR3 region is CASSNLGGQFF. The CDR3 bases are TGTGCCAGCTCAAACCTGGGGGGGCAGTTCTTC.

The V gene is TRBV3-1, the J gene TRBJ1-5; D might be TRBD1 (5 bases). The CDR3 loop spans 14 amino acids. Germline V CDR1 and CDR2: LGHDT, YNNKEL (reference sequence). With 4 bases removed from V and 6 bases from J, the gap between germline ends came to 13 bases. CDR3 loop: CASSPQGWSQPQHF. CDR3 nucleotides: TGTGCCAGCAGCCCTCAGGGTTGGAGTCAGCCCCAGCATTTT. Full variable domain (rest looked up from reference TRBV3-1 and TRBJ1-5): DTAVSQTPKYLVTQMGNDKSIKCEQNLGHDTMYWYKQDSKKFLKIMFSYNNKELIINETVPNRFSPKSPDKAHLNLHINSLELGDSAVYFCASSPQGWSQPQHFGDGTRLSIL.

This clonotype was observed a few times. The chain links TRBV12-3 or TRBV12-4 to TRBJ1-5; D is unresolved. The CDR3 extends over 12 amino acids. The V and J ends lost 3 bases and 3 bases respectively, with 3 bases between them. CDR3 sequence reads: CASSLVNQPQHF. Written as DNA, the CDR3 is TGTGCCAGCAGTTTGGTCAATCAGCCCCAGCATTTT.

This chain joins TRBV7-3 and TRBJ2-5; D could derive from TRBD1 or TRBD2 (5 bases each). V was pared by 2 bases and J by 6 bases, with 19 bases between. This CDR3 has 16 amino acids. CDR1 is SGHTA and CDR2 is FQGTGA in the germline V gene. CDR3 in DNA: TGTGCCAGCAGCTTATTTCACGGGCCCGGGGCACAGACCCAGTACTTC. This sequence encodes CASSLFHGPGAQTQYF.

This chain joins TRBV7-9 and TRBJ1-5; TRBD1 aligns across 8 bases. Germline CDR1 and CDR2: SEHNR and FQNEAQ (reference sequence). The CDR3 loop spans 15 amino acids. The junction had 8 bases not matched to a gene; V was cut back by 5 bases and J by 5 bases. The CDR3 sequence is CASSADRVRDQPQHF. CDR3 DNA sequence: TGTGCCAGCAGCGCGGACAGGGTGAGGGATCAGCCCCAGCATTTT.

V gene TRBV7-9 combines with J gene TRBJ2-2; D tentatively fits TRBD1 or TRBD2 (5 bases each). The CDR3 spans 15 residues. V was shortened by 0 bases and J by 6 bases, with 11 bases between the two germline ends. Germline V CDR1 and CDR2: SEHNR, FQNEAQ (reference sequence). CDR3 DNA: TGTGCCAGCAGCTTAGCGCAGGGAGCTGCCGGGGAGCTGTTTTTT. It is translated as CASSLAQGAAGELFF. The full variable domain, completed using reference TRBV7-9 and TRBJ2-2, is DTGVSQNPRHKITKRGQNVTFRCDPISEHNRLYWYRQTLGQGPEFLTYFQNEAQLEKSRLLSDRFSAERPKGSFSTLEIQRTEQGDSAMYLCASSLAQGAAGELFFGEGSRLTVL.

This chain joins TRBV30 and TRBJ1-1, with TRBD1 matching 7 bases. The germline V gene encodes CDR1 GTSNPN and CDR2 SVGIG (reference sequence). Unmatched junction bases numbered 12, after V lost 3 bases and J lost 11 bases. This CDR3 is built from 13 residues. DNA of the CDR3: TGTGCCTGGAGCCGGGACAGCTCACTGAACGCTTTCTTT. Translation: CAWSRDSSLNAFF.

V gene TRBV5-6 combines with J gene TRBJ1-2; a possible D gene is TRBD1 (5 bases). Germline V gives CDR1 SGHDT, CDR2 YYEEEE. Deletions cut 0 bases from V and 8 bases from J, with 11 bases between. CDR3 length: 13 amino acids. Here the CDR3 DNA reads TGTGCCAGCAGCTTGGACAGGTCATACGGCTACACCTTC. Protein: CASSLDRSYGYTF.

V usage is TRBV2 and J usage is TRBJ2-1; D unresolved. The CDR3 has 15 residues. The germline gives CDR1 SNHLY, CDR2 FYNNEI. Trimming took off 4 bases at V and 2 bases at J, with 12 bases between the two ends. This CDR3 is CASSAASSAYNEQFF. CDR3 coding DNA: TGTGCCAGCAGTGCCGCTAGTTCTGCCTACAATGAGCAGTTCTTC.

The chain carries TRBV14 and TRBJ2-7; D not resolved. The CDR3 has 13 residues. Trimming took off 3 bases at V and 6 bases at J, with 12 bases between the two ends. Germline V gene sequence: CDR1 SGHDN, CDR2 FVKESK. CDR3: CASSHGFRVEQYF. Written as DNA, the CDR3 is TGTGCCAGCAGCCATGGGTTTCGGGTCGAGCAGTACTTC. The variable domain in full, with the rest retrieved from reference TRBV14 and TRBJ2-7, is EAGVTQFPSHSVIEKGQTVTLRCDPISGHDNLYWYRRVMGKEIKFLLHFVKESKQDESGMPNNRFLAERTGGTYSTLKVQPAELEDSGVYFCASSHGFRVEQYFGPGTRLTVT.

The J gene is TRBJ2-1, the V gene TRBV7-9, with D unclear. The CDR3 is 13 residues long. Germline CDR1 and CDR2: SEHNR and FQNEAQ (reference sequence). V was trimmed by 5 bases and J by 3 bases, leaving 8 bases between them. The CDR3 bases are TGTGCCAGCAGCCCTGACAACTACAATGAGCAGTTCTTC. It yields the protein CASSPDNYNEQFF.

V gene TRBV20-1 combines with J gene TRBJ2-1; unclear D gene. Germline-derived CDR1 and CDR2 are DFQATT and SNEGSKA (reference sequence). The CDR3 runs 14 residues. V shed 0 bases and J shed 0 bases, with 6 bases lying between them. The CDR3, as DNA: TGCAGTGCTAGAGAGCTGAGCTCCTACAATGAGCAGTTCTTC. Translated: CSARELSSYNEQFF.

V is TRBV7-8 and J is TRBJ1-6, with D possibly being TRBD1 (6 bases). V was cut by 3 bases and J by 6 bases, with 12 bases left in between. CDR3 length: 15 amino acids. Per the germline V gene, CDR1 is SGHVS and CDR2 is FQNEAQ. The CDR3 DNA follows: TGTGCCAGCAGCTTCACAGGGTTGGGTAATTCACCCCTCCACTTT. As protein: CASSFTGLGNSPLHF. Full variable domain (rest looked up from reference TRBV7-8 and TRBJ1-6): GAGVSQSPRYKVAKRGQDVALRCDPISGHVSLFWYQQALGQGPEFLTYFQNEAQLDKSGLPSDRFFAERPEGSVSTLKIQRTQQEDSAVYLCASSFTGLGNSPLHFGNGTRLTVT.

J is TRBJ2-1 and V is TRBV9; 7 positions agree with TRBD1. Germline trimming cut 2 bases from V and 4 bases from J; bases unmatched to any gene: 6. CDR1 is SGDLS and CDR2 is YYNGEE in the germline V gene. CDR3 length equals 15 residues. CDR3 in DNA: TGTGCCAGCAGCGTCTCAGGGGGTTCATACAATGAGCAGTTCTTC. This sequence encodes CASSVSGGSYNEQFF. The full variable domain, rest sourced from reference TRBV9 and TRBJ2-1, is DSGVTQTPKHLITATGQRVTLRCSPRSGDLSVYWYQQSLDQGLQFLIQYYNGEERAKGNILERFSAQQFPDLHSELNLSSLELGDSALYFCASSVSGGSYNEQFFGPGTRLTVL.

In this sample, this clonotype turned up a few times. The gene calls are TRBV6-1 and TRBJ1-3; TRBD1 might be the D (6 bases). The CDR3 covers 15 residues. Germline CDR1 MNHNS, CDR2 SASEGT. With 6 bases removed from V and 3 bases from J, the gap between germline ends came to 15 bases. In DNA, the CDR3 is TGTGCCAGCAGATCCATGACAGGTCTTGGAAACACCATATATTTT. Protein sequence: CASRSMTGLGNTIYF.

This chain joins TRBV6-6 and TRBJ1-4; a weak D match, TRBD1 (6 bases). V lost 7 bases, J lost 8 bases, and 17 bases lay in between. Germline-derived CDR1 and CDR2 are MNHNY and SVGAGI (reference sequence). The CDR3 length is 14 residues. CDR3 sequence (DNA): TGTGCCAGCACTCAACAGGGCCTCGAGGAAAAACTGTTTTTT. As protein: CASTQQGLEEKLFF.

This clonotype showed up just once. The rearrangement links TRBV2 to TRBJ2-5; unclear D gene. There are 12 residues in the CDR3. Germline lookup yields CDR1 SNHLY and CDR2 FYNNEI. The germline V and J ends were trimmed by 2 bases and 4 bases, with 5 bases remaining between them. The CDR3 reads CASSEIVETQYF. DNA of the CDR3: TGTGCCAGCAGTGAAATTGTAGAGACCCAGTACTTC.